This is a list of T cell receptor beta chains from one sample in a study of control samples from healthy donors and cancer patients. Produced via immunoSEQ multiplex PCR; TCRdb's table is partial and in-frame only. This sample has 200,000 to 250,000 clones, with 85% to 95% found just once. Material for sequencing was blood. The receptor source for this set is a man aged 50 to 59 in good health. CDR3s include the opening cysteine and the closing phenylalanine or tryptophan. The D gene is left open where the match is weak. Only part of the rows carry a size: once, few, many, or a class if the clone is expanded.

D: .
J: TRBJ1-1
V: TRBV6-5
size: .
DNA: TGTGCCGTCGGGGCCGTCCGCCTAGGAGCTTTCTTT
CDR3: CAVGAVRLGAFF

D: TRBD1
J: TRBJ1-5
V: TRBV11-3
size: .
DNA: TGTGCCAGCAGGGCCGGGACAGGGGGCTGGGTCAATCAGCCCCAGCATTTT
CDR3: CASRAGTGGWVNQPQHF

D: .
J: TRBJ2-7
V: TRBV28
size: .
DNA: TGTGCCATCGTGGGGGCTTCTAAGCGGTACGAGCAGTACTTC
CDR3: CAIVGASKRYEQYF

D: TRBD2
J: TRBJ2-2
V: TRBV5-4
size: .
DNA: TGTGCCAGCAGCGGAACTAGCGGGGGGGCGGTCGGGGAGCTGTTTTTT
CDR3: CASSGTSGGAVGELFF

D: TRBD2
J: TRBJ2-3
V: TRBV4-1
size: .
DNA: TGCGCCAGCAGCCCAGGAATAGCGGGGCCAGATACGCAGTATTTT
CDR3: CASSPGIAGPDTQYF

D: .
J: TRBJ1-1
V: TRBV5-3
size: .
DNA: TGTGCCAGAAGCTGGAGAGACAGCCCCAGAGACACTGAAGCTTTCTTT
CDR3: CARSWRDSPRDTEAFF

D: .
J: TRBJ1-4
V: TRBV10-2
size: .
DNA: TGCGCCAGCAGGGCCTCAGGGGCGCTTGAAAAACTGTTTTTT
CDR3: CASRASGALEKLFF

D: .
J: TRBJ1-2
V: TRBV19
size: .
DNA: TGTGCCAGCCGACCCCAGGGAAACTATGGCTACACCTTC
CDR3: CASRPQGNYGYTF

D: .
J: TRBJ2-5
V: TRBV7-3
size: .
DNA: TGTGCCAGCAGCCAGGCGGGGGCCCAAGAGACCCAGTACTTC
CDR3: CASSQAGAQETQYF

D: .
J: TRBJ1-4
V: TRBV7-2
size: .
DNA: TGTGCCAGCAGCTCACAAGGAACTAATGAAAAACTGTTTTTT
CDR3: CASSSQGTNEKLFF

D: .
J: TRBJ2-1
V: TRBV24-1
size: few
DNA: TGTGCCACCAGTGATCTGGGGAGAGATATGACCAATGAGCAGTTCTTC
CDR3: CATSDLGRDMTNEQFF

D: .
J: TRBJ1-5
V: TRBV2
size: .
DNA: TGTGCCAGCACCGAGGGCCCGAAGCCCCAGCCCCAGCATTTT
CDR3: CASTEGPKPQPQHF

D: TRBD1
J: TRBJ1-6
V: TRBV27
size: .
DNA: TGTGCCAGCAGTTCCATACCGGGACAGGGGGTTAATTCACCCCTCCACTTT
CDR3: CASSSIPGQGVNSPLHF

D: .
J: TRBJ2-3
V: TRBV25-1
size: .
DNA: TGTGCCAGCAGTGAATATACTAGCACAGATACGCAGTATTTT
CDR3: CASSEYTSTDTQYF

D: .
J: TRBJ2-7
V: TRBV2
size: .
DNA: TGTGCCAGCAGTGAAGCTTCCTGGGGGGTAATCACCTACGAGCAGTACTTC
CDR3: CASSEASWGVITYEQYF

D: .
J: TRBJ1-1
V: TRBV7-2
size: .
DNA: TGTGCCAGCAGCTTGGAAGCGAACACTGAAGCTTTCTTT
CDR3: CASSLEANTEAFF

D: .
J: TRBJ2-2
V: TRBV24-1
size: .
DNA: TGTGCCACCAGTGCCACAGGGTCGAACACCGGGGAGCTGTTTTTT
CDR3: CATSATGSNTGELFF

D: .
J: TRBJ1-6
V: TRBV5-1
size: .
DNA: TGCGCCAGCAGCTTGGTGGGCCAGATTAACTCACCCCTCCACTTT
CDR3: CASSLVGQINSPLHF

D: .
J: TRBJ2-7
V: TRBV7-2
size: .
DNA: TGTGCCAGCAGCCCCCAAGCTAGCTACGAGCAGTACTTC
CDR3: CASSPQASYEQYF

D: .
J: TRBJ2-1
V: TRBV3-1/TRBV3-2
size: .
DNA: TGTGCCAGCAGCCCCGGACTCGAGTCCTACAATGAGCAGTTCTTC
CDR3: CASSPGLESYNEQFF

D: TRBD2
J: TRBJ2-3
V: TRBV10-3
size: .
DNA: TGTGCCATCTGGGAACGGGAGGGGCCGGGCGGTAGAGATACGCAGTATTTT
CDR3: CAIWEREGPGGRDTQYF

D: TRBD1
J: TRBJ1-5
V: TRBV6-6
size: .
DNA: TGTGCCAGCAGTTGGGGGGACAGGGCCGACCAGCCCCAGCATTTT
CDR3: CASSWGDRADQPQHF

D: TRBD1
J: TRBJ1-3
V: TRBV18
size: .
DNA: TGTGCCAGCTCACCTAACAGGGGCTCATTATCGTCGGGAAACACCATATATTTT
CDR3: CASSPNRGSLSSGNTIYF

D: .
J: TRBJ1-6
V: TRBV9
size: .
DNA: TGTGCCAGCAGCGTAGTCGAGGGGAGGAATTCACCCCTCCACTTT
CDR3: CASSVVEGRNSPLHF

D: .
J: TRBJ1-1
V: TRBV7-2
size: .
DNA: TGTGCCAGCAGCTCCTCAGGGGTTAAGAACACTGAAGCTTTCTTT
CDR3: CASSSSGVKNTEAFF

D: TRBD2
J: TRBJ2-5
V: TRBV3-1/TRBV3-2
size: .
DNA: TGTGCCAGCAGCCAGCGGGGGGAAGAGACCCAGTACTTC
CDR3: CASSQRGEETQYF

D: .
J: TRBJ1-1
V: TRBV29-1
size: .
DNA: TGCAGCGTTGACCCCGTAGAGTGGAACACTGAAGCTTTCTTT
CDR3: CSVDPVEWNTEAFF

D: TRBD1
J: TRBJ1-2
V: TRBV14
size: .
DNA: TGTGCCAGCAGCCTTGGAACCGGGACAGTACTCTACACCTTC
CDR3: CASSLGTGTVLYTF

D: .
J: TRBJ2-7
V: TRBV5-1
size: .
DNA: TGCGCCAGCAGCTTGGGGCTTACCTACGAGCAGTACTTC
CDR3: CASSLGLTYEQYF

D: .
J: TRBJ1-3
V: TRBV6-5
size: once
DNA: TGTGCCAGCAGAAAAGAAATCTCTGGAAACACCATATATTTT
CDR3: CASRKEISGNTIYF

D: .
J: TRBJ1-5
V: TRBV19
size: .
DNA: TGTGCCAGTAGTATAGATTTGACTCAGCCCCAGCATTTT
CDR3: CASSIDLTQPQHF

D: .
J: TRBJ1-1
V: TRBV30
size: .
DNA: TGTGCCTGGAGTGTACGGGGAAGCACTGAAGCTTTCTTT
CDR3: CAWSVRGSTEAFF

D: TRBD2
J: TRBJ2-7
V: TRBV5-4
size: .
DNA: TGTGCCAGCAGCCTAGCGGGGGGGCCGTTGGAGCAGTACTTC
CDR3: CASSLAGGPLEQYF

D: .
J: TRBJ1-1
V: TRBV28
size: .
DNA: TGTGCCACCACCGGGGGGGCAACGAACACTGAAGCTTTCTTT
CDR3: CATTGGATNTEAFF

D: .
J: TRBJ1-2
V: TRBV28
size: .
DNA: TGTGCCAGCTGCCTAAGGCTCCAGGGGAGCTACACCTTC
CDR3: CASCLRLQGSYTF

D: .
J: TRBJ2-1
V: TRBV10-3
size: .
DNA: TGTGCCATCAGGAACCCTTTTGACGTCAAGGGCGATGAGCAGTTCTTC
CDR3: CAIRNPFDVKGDEQFF

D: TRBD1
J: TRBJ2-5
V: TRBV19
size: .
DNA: TGTGCCAGTAGTGGGACAGGGGGGCTCCTTAGGGCCCAGTACTTC
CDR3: CASSGTGGLLRAQYF

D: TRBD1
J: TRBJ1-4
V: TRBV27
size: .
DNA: TGTGCCAGCAGTCTACGAGACAGGGGAGGGGCTGAAAAACTGTTTTTT
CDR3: CASSLRDRGGAEKLFF

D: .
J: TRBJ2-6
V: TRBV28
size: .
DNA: TGTGCCAGCGGAGTTGGTGGGGCCAACGTCCTGACTTTC
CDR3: CASGVGGANVLTF

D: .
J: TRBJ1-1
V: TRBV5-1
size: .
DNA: TGCGCCAGCAGCTCAACAGGTGCACAGAACACTGAAGCTTTCTTT
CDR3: CASSSTGAQNTEAFF

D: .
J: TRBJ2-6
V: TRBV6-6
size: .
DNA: TGTGCCAGCAGTCGTTTGCAGATGTCTGGGGCCAACGTCCTGACTTTC
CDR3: CASSRLQMSGANVLTF

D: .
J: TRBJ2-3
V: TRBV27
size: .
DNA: TGTGCCAGCAGTCTCACCGGGGGTGGCACAGATACGCAGTATTTT
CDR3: CASSLTGGGTDTQYF

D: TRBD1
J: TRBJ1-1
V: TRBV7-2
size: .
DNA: TGTGCCAGCAGCTTCCGACAGGGAACTGAAGCTTTCTTT
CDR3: CASSFRQGTEAFF

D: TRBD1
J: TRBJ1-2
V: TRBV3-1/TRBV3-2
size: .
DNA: TGTGCCAGCAGCCTGGGACAGGATTCGGCCTATGGCTACACCTTC
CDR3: CASSLGQDSAYGYTF

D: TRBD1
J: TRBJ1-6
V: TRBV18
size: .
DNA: TGTGCCAGCTCACCGGTTACAGGGGGTGATTCACCCCTCCACTTT
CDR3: CASSPVTGGDSPLHF

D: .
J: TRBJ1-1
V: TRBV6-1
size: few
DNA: TGTGCCAGCAGTGAAAGGGACAACACTGAAGCTTTCTTT
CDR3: CASSERDNTEAFF

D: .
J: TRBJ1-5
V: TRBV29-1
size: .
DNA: TGCAGCGCCCGGGACCCCCGCGGGTCCCAGCATTTT
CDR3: CSARDPRGSQHF

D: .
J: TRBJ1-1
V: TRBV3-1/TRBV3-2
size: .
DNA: TGTGCCAGCAGCCAGGGGACGGTCGCTGAAGCTTTCTTT
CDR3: CASSQGTVAEAFF

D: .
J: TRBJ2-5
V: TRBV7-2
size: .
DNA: TGTGCCAGCAGCTCCCAAAGGGTCGGTGGGGAGACCCAGTACTTC
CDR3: CASSSQRVGGETQYF

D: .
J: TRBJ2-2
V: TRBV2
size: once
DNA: TGTGCCAGCAAGGAACAGAGCACCGGGGAGCTGTTTTTT
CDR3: CASKEQSTGELFF

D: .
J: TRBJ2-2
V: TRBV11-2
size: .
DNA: TGTGCCAGCAGCTTAGGTTTTGGCGGCGGGGAGCTGTTTTTT
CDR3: CASSLGFGGGELFF

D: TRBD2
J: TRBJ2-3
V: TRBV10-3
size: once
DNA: TGTGCCTCGAAGACTAGCGGGGCAGATACGCAGTATTTT
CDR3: CASKTSGADTQYF

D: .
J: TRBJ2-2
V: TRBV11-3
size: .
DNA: TGTGCCAGCAGCTTAGTAACACGCGCGAACACCGGGGAGCTGTTTTTT
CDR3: CASSLVTRANTGELFF

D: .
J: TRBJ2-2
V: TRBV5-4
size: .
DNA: TGTGCCAGCAGCTTGAACCAGGGCGACGGGGAGCTGTTTTTT
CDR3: CASSLNQGDGELFF

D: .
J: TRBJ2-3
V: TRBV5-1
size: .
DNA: TGCGCCAGCAGCGGAAGGGACGTGGGGACAGATACGCAGTATTTT
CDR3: CASSGRDVGTDTQYF

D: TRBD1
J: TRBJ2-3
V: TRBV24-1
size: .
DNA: TGTGCCACCAGTGATTTAGACGCAGGGGGCCCAGATACGCAGTATTTT
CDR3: CATSDLDAGGPDTQYF

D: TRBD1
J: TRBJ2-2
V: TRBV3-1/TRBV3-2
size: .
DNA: TGTGCCAGCAGCCAAGGAGGGGGCGTAGGGGCCGGGGAGCTGTTTTTT
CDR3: CASSQGGGVGAGELFF

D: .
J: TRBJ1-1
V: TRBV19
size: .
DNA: TGTGCCAGTAGCAGGAAGATCCTGGGTGAGAACACTGAAGCTTTCTTT
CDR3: CASSRKILGENTEAFF

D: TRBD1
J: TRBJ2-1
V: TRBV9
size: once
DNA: TGTGCCAGCAGCGTAGAGGGGGCGCCAGGAAATGAGCAGTTCTTC
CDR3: CASSVEGAPGNEQFF